In its sample, the clone carrying this T cell receptor beta chain ranks as medium-sized. MiXCR, run by TCRdb on the 5' RACE reads, gives a single entry per CDR3 protein. The data hold 10,000 to 13,000 distinct CDR3 sequences, with approximately 17% observed a single time. Tregs were sorted as CD4+CD25+CD127-/low cells. Germline CDR1 reads SGHRS; CDR2 reads YFSETQ. Deletions cut 7 bases from V and 0 bases from J, with 8 bases between. This CDR3 spans 14 amino acids. V gene TRBV5-1 combines with J gene TRBJ2-6; no clear D. The receptor comes from a female donor with breast cancer. Sequenced input: Tregs sorted from a lymph node. CDR3 sequence: CASGMASGANVLTF. Written as DNA, the CDR3 is TGCGCCAGCGGCATGGCCTCTGGGGCCAACGTCCTGACTTTC. The variable domain in full, completed from reference TRBV5-1 and TRBJ2-6, reads KAGVTQTPRYLIKTRGQQVTLSCSPISGHRSVSWYQQTPGQGLQFLFEYFSETQRNKGNFPGRFSGRQFSNSRSEMNVSTLELGDSALYLCASGMASGANVLTFGAGSRLTVL.